Shown below are 5 T cell receptor beta chains from a single sample sequenced in a study of blood T cells in healthy people across ages. Next came a second PCR, run for about 7 to 12 cycles, which used a sample-barcoded 5' primer along with a J-beta primer mix. From the 5' RACE reads, TCRdb called clonotypes with MiXCR, one entry per CDR3 protein. The table shows 1.5 million to 2 million distinct CDR3 sequences, with roughly 28% occurring only once. Sequencing was done on a sample of blood. These receptors all come from a woman aged 25 to 39 in good health.

This clonotype has ten or more counts. The chain combines TRBV6-2 or TRBV6-3 with TRBJ2-3; D may be TRBD2 (5 bases). Germline CDR1 reads MNHEY; CDR2 reads SVGEGT. The CDR3 runs to 14 residues. Trimming took off 6 bases at V and 2 bases at J, with 12 bases between the two ends. The CDR3 DNA follows: TGTGCCAGCAGCGGACTCCTATCCACAGATACGCAGTATTTT. Its protein is CASSGLLSTDTQYF.

This clonotype appeared a few times. The chain recombines TRBV5-1 with TRBJ2-4, with 9 positions matching TRBD1. CDR3 length: 14 residues. Germline lookup yields CDR1 SGHRS and CDR2 YFSETQ. V was clipped by 6 bases and J by 13 bases; unmatched bases: 14. DNA of the CDR3: TGCGCCAGCACCTGGGACAGGGAGGAGGGAGAGCAGTACTTC. It translates to CASTWDREEGEQYF.

This clonotype was seen a handful of times. The V and J genes are TRBV7-2 and TRBJ2-4, with D perhaps assigned TRBD1 or TRBD2 (5 bases each). The CDR3 is made up of 14 amino acids. Germline V gene data show CDR1 as SGHTA and CDR2 as FQGNSA. V was clipped by 5 bases and J by 8 bases, with 16 bases between them. The CDR3 nucleotides are TGTGCCAGCAGCCCCAGGGATCCGCGGGACATTCAGTACTTC. Translated, it gives CASSPRDPRDIQYF.

At least ten counts were recorded for this clonotype. The chain combines TRBV2 with TRBJ2-7, with 11 nucleotides matching TRBD2. Germline CDR1 reads SNHLY; CDR2 reads FYNNEI. The junction had 10 bases not matched to a gene; V was cut back by 6 bases and J by 6 bases. The CDR3 runs 15 residues. CDR3 nucleotide sequence: TGTGCCAGCAGCCCTAGACTAGCGGGATCCCGCGAGCAGTACTTC. Translated: CASSPRLAGSREQYF. Together with reference TRBV2 and TRBJ2-7, the CDR3 gives the full variable domain: EPEVTQTPSHQVTQMGQEVILRCVPISNHLYFYWYRQILGQKVEFLVSFYNNEISEKSEIFDDQFSVERPDGSNFTLKIRSTKLEDSAMYFCASSPRLAGSREQYFGPGTRLTVT.

There are many counts of this clonotype. The genes are TRBV6-5 and TRBJ2-5; no firm D call. The CDR3 is 12 amino acids. Germline V gives CDR1 MNHEY, CDR2 SVGAGI. V lost 5 bases and J lost 5, with 9 bases in between. The CDR3 is CASSNGWETQYF. The CDR3 DNA reads as TGTGCCAGCAGTAATGGTTGGGAGACCCAGTACTTC.